This T cell receptor (beta chain) was captured in a study of shared clonotypes between healthy human individuals. Profiling relied on immunoSEQ multiplex PCR, and the TCRdb table lists in-frame clones only, not all of them. The sample records fewer than 1.4 million clones, about four fifths being singletons. Germline assignment: CDR1 LNHNV and CDR2 YYDKDF (reference sequence). The CDR3 is 16 amino acids. The ends lost 3 bases at V and 5 bases at J; junction bases unmatched: 5. The genes are TRBV15 and TRBJ2-5; TRBD2 matches 14 bases. Material for sequencing was memory CD4+ T cells from PBMCs. Indicated subset: CD45RA-negative fraction. The origin of this receptor is a man aged 18 to 35 in good health. Some clones in this sample may be carry-over from other donors' samples. CDR3 residues: CATSRGTSGSRETQYF. As DNA, the CDR3 is TGTGCCACCAGCAGGGGGACTAGCGGGAGTCGGGAGACCCAGTACTTC.